Presented here are 25 T cell receptor beta chains from one specimen sequenced in a study of lymphopenia after photon versus proton radiotherapy. Libraries were prepared by immunoSEQ multiplex PCR; TCRdb keeps only in-frame clonotypes and omits some of them. The sample lists about 160,000 clones; roughly nine tenths were seen once. The specimen comprised peripheral blood, sampled from a patient treated with photon-based radiotherapy. All receptors come from a man over 45 with gastric cancer.

Remarks on this clone: Other DNA sequences within the sample encode an identical CDR3. The chain combines TRBV19 with TRBJ2-1; 8 bases line up with TRBD2. The CDR3 extends over 12 amino acids. V trimming: 6 bases; J trimming: 7 bases; junction bases outside the gene matches: 2. CDR1 is LNHDA, CDR2 SQIVND, per germline (reference sequence). CDR3 nucleotides: TGTGCCAGTAGCTCTAGCGGGAATGAGCAGTTCTTC. Amino acid sequence: CASSSSGNEQFF.

The chain is built from TRBV4-2 and TRBJ2-1; no firm D call. Trimming removed 1 base at V and 1 base at J, with 5 bases between. CDR3 size: 14 residues. CDR1 and CDR2 (germline): LGHNA, YNFKEQ. The CDR3 sequence is CASSQGGSYNEQFF. CDR3 in DNA: TGTGCCAGCAGCCAAGGGGGTTCCTACAATGAGCAGTTCTTC.

This clone appeared a few times. The genes are TRBV19 and TRBJ2-6; D is unresolved. The CDR3 runs 13 residues. Germline CDR1 and CDR2: LNHDA and SQIVND (reference sequence). The germline V and J ends were trimmed by 7 bases and 0 bases, with 4 bases remaining between them. The chain's CDR3 is CASILSGANVLTF. The CDR3 nucleotides are TGTGCCAGTATCCTCTCTGGGGCCAACGTCCTGACTTTC.

This clone showed up just a few times. The gene calls are TRBV28 and TRBJ2-7; 12 bases match TRBD1. Trimming removed 3 bases from V and 5 bases from J; junction bases left unmatched: 5. CDR1 is MDHEN, CDR2 SYDVKM, per germline. The CDR3 loop spans 15 amino acids. CDR3 bases: TGTGCCAGCAGTTTGGGACAGGGGGCTGGGGACGAGCAGTACTTC. Its translation: CASSLGQGAGDEQYF. The full variable domain, completed using reference TRBV28 and TRBJ2-7, is DVKVTQSSRYLVKRTGEKVFLECVQDMDHENMFWYRQDPGLGLRLIYFSYDVKMKEKGDIPEGYSVSREKKERFSLILESASTNQTSMYLCASSLGQGAGDEQYFGPGTRLTVT.

This clone was detected only once. This chain uses TRBV20-1 with TRBJ2-3; D remains ambiguous. The CDR3 is 11 amino acids. Germline CDR1 is DFQATT and CDR2 is SNEGSKA (reference sequence). V was pared by 0 bases and J by 3 bases, with 1 base between. The DNA of the CDR3 is TGCAGTGCTAGAGAAACAGATACGCAGTATTTT. Translating it yields CSARETDTQYF.

This rearrangement joins TRBV6-5 to TRBJ1-2; 10 bases align to TRBD1. The V gene end was trimmed by 4 bases and the J gene end by 6 bases; junction bases not matched to a gene: 2. Germline V CDR1 and CDR2: MNHEY, SVGAGI. The CDR3 has 13 residues. CDR3 region: CASSLDRGHGYTF. Written as DNA, the CDR3 is TGTGCCAGCAGTTTAGACAGGGGGCATGGCTACACCTTC.

The V and J genes are TRBV4-1 and TRBJ1-2, with no clear D. The CDR3 is made up of 15 amino acids. V was shortened by 3 bases and J by 6 bases, with 17 bases between the two germline ends. From germline, CDR1 is MGHRA and CDR2 YSYEKL. In DNA, the CDR3 is TGCGCCAGCAGCCACACCCTCAGATGGAGCGATGGCTACACCTTC. It specifies CASSHTLRWSDGYTF.

This clone came up a few times. V gene TRBV19 combines with J gene TRBJ1-1; no clear D gene. Trimming stripped 5 bases from V and 4 bases from J, with 11 bases between. The germline V gene has CDR1 LNHDA and CDR2 SQIVND (reference sequence). The CDR3 length is 13 residues. The CDR3 loop reads CASSQAGGTEAFF. DNA for the CDR3: TGTGCCAGTAGTCAGGCCGGTGGCACTGAAGCTTTCTTT.

The table lists this clone with a count of one. The chain uses TRBV5-4 and TRBJ2-6, with a weak D call TRBD2 (5 bases). The CDR3 has 15 amino acids. V dropped 1 base and J dropped 1 base, with 6 bases sitting between them. The germline gives CDR1 SGHNT, CDR2 YYREEE (reference sequence). The CDR3 DNA is TGTGCCAGCAGCTTGCCGGGGTCTGGGGCCAACGTCCTGACTTTC. Its translation is CASSLPGSGANVLTF.

This clone was detected once. The DNA for the CDR3 is TGTGCCAGCAGCTTACGAGTTAGGTCTACCGGGGAGCTGTTTTTT. It codes for CASSLRVRSTGELFF. This chain links TRBV28 with TRBJ2-2; D call uncertain. Germline V lookup: CDR1 MDHEN, CDR2 SYDVKM. V lost 6 bases and J lost 5, with 16 bases in between. The CDR3 length is 15 residues. The full variable domain, completed using reference TRBV28 and TRBJ2-2, is DVKVTQSSRYLVKRTGEKVFLECVQDMDHENMFWYRQDPGLGLRLIYFSYDVKMKEKGDIPEGYSVSREKKERFSLILESASTNQTSMYLCASSLRVRSTGELFFGEGSRLTVL.

This clone was detected only once. CDR3: CASSPNQQGDGNTIYF. The DNA of the CDR3 is TGTGCCAGCTCACCTAACCAACAGGGGGACGGAAACACCATATATTTT. The chain uses TRBV18 and TRBJ1-3; 8 bases agree with TRBD1. The V gene's germline CDR1 is KGHSH and CDR2 LQKENI. The CDR3 runs to 16 residues. J lost 4 bases, V lost 3 bases, and 8 bases had no gene match.

CDR3 coding DNA: TGTGCCAGCAGCCCCGGACTAGCGGGAGGGCCATCAGAGACCCAGTACTTC. As protein: CASSPGLAGGPSETQYF. V gene TRBV9 combines with J gene TRBJ2-5, with TRBD2 matching 15 bases. The CDR3 has 17 residues. Per germline, CDR1 SGDLS and CDR2 YYNGEE. V gave up 4 bases and J gave up 4 bases; unmatched junction bases: 8.

The chain combines TRBV5-5 with TRBJ1-5, with D hard to call. The V end lost 2 bases, the J end lost 3 bases, and 12 bases lay between the germline ends. Germline lookup yields CDR1 SGHKS and CDR2 YYEKEE (reference sequence). The length of the CDR3 is 15 residues. As DNA, the CDR3 is TGTGCCAGCAGCTTATTTGGGCAGCTCAATCAGCCCCAGCATTTT. Residues: CASSLFGQLNQPQHF.

This chain connects TRBV7-9 to TRBJ2-2; possible D gene TRBD1, 6 bases. The germline V gene encodes CDR1 SEHNR and CDR2 FQNEAQ (reference sequence). The V and J ends lost 3 bases and 4 bases respectively, with 12 bases between them. This CDR3 spans 15 amino acids. The CDR3 reads CASSFRTELTGELFF. The CDR3 DNA follows: TGTGCCAGCAGCTTCAGGACAGAGCTCACCGGGGAGCTGTTTTTT.

V usage is TRBV9 and J usage is TRBJ2-3; D perhaps matches TRBD2 (6 bases). The CDR3 is 16 amino acids. Trimming took off 3 bases at V and 0 bases at J, with 14 bases between the two ends. The germline gives CDR1 SGDLS, CDR2 YYNGEE. The CDR3 DNA sequence: TGTGCCAGCAGCGCCCCGACTCTAGCGAGCACAGATACGCAGTATTTT. This translates into CASSAPTLASTDTQYF. The whole variable domain, remainder taken from reference TRBV9 and TRBJ2-3, is DSGVTQTPKHLITATGQRVTLRCSPRSGDLSVYWYQQSLDQGLQFLIQYYNGEERAKGNILERFSAQQFPDLHSELNLSSLELGDSALYFCASSAPTLASTDTQYFGPGTRLTVL.

This chain joins TRBV6-1 and TRBJ2-7; D not certain. Per germline, CDR1 MNHNS and CDR2 SASEGT. The CDR3 extends over 14 amino acids. Deletions cut 2 bases from V and 3 bases from J, with 11 bases between. In nucleotides, the CDR3 is TGTGCCAGCAGTGAACCCCCGGAGCTCTACGAGCAGTACTTC. This sequence encodes CASSEPPELYEQYF.

This chain connects TRBV7-9 to TRBJ1-4; D call uncertain. V gave up 6 bases and J gave up 0 bases, with 8 bases separating them. The CDR3 covers 14 residues. Germline-derived CDR1 and CDR2 are SEHNR and FQNEAQ (reference sequence). The CDR3 protein is CASREDSTNEKLFF. Here the CDR3 DNA reads TGTGCCAGCAGAGAGGACTCAACTAATGAAAAACTGTTTTTT.

The gene calls are TRBV5-5 and TRBJ2-3; D remains ambiguous. The CDR3 runs to 13 residues. Trimming took off 3 bases at V and 3 bases at J, with 8 bases between the two ends. Germline V gene sequence: CDR1 SGHKS, CDR2 YYEKEE (reference sequence). CDR3 sequence (DNA): TGTGCCAGCAGCTCTCGAGGTACAGATACGCAGTATTTT. Protein product: CASSSRGTDTQYF.

This chain connects TRBV28 to TRBJ1-3; 7 bases agree with TRBD1. There are 16 residues in the CDR3. Germline V lookup: CDR1 MDHEN, CDR2 SYDVKM. J was trimmed by 4 bases and V by 5 bases; bases with no gene match: 11. The CDR3 here is CASSLLPGTAGNTIYF. Here the CDR3 DNA reads TGTGCCAGCAGTCTCCTCCCCGGGACAGCCGGAAACACCATATATTTT.

This chain uses TRBV7-2 with TRBJ2-1; 13 nucleotides agree with TRBD2. From germline, CDR1 is SGHTA and CDR2 FQGNSA. The CDR3 has 16 amino acids. V was clipped by 1 base and J by 10 bases; unmatched bases: 7. CDR3 coding DNA: TGTGCCAGCAGCTTAGGACTAGCGGGAGGAACAGAGGAGCAGTTCTTC. The encoded protein is CASSLGLAGGTEEQFF.

The CDR3 loop reads CAVEGRVHSGYTF. CDR3 DNA: TGTGCCGTCGAGGGACGGGTCCACTCAGGCTACACCTTC. This chain uses TRBV7-9 with TRBJ1-2, with a weak D call TRBD1 (5 bases). Germline V gene data show CDR1 as SEHNR and CDR2 as FQNEAQ (reference sequence). The CDR3 is made up of 13 amino acids. With 11 bases removed from V and 8 bases from J, the gap between germline ends came to 21 bases.

This sequence joins TRBV19 and TRBJ1-5; 7 nucleotides match TRBD1. The trim removed 3 bases at V and 0 bases at J, leaving 11 bases unmatched. Germline CDR1 reads LNHDA; CDR2 reads SQIVND (reference sequence). The CDR3 runs to 18 residues. The CDR3 protein is CASSIRETGTYSNQPQHF. The CDR3 DNA follows: TGTGCCAGTAGTATTAGGGAGACAGGGACTTATAGCAATCAGCCCCAGCATTTT.

The chain has TRBV19 and TRBJ2-4; 8 nucleotides agree with TRBD2. The junction had 8 bases not matched to a gene; V was cut back by 5 bases and J by 8 bases. The CDR3 has 14 amino acids. Germline V gives CDR1 LNHDA, CDR2 SQIVND (reference sequence). CDR3 region: CASSVPSGWDIQYF. The CDR3 DNA is TGTGCCAGTAGTGTACCTAGCGGGTGGGACATTCAGTACTTC.

The rearrangement joins TRBV27 to TRBJ2-2; maybe TRBD1 (5 bases). Germline V gene data show CDR1 as MNHEY and CDR2 as SMNVEV (reference sequence). The CDR3 loop spans 14 amino acids. V lost 4 bases and J lost 0, with 6 bases in between. CDR3 DNA: TGTGCCAGCAGTTCGACAGCGAACACCGGGGAGCTGTTTTTT. Its protein product is CASSSTANTGELFF.

The CDR3 DNA is TGCGCCAGCAGCTCCGGACAGGGGGCCTGGGAAAAACTGTTTTTT. The encoded protein is CASSSGQGAWEKLFF. J is TRBJ1-4 and V is TRBV5-1; 11 nucleotides match TRBD1. Germline CDR1 and CDR2: SGHRS and YFSETQ. Germline trimming cut 3 bases from V and 8 bases from J; bases unmatched to any gene: 6. CDR3 length equals 15 residues.